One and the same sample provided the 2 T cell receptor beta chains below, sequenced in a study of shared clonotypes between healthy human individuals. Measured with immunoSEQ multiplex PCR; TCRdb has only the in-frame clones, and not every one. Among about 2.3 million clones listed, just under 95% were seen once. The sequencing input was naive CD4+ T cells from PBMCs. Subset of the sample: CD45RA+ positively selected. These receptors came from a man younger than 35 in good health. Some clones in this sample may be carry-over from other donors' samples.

The CDR3 loop reads CASTTLTGGREQYF. In DNA form, the CDR3 reads TGTGCCAGCACCACCCTCACAGGGGGCCGCGAGCAGTACTTC. This chain joins TRBV6-5 and TRBJ2-7, with TRBD1 matching over 9 bases. The CDR3 extends over 14 amino acids. The germline V gene encodes CDR1 MNHEY and CDR2 SVGAGI. V shed 7 bases, J shed 6 bases, and the junction held 10 bases outside the gene matches.

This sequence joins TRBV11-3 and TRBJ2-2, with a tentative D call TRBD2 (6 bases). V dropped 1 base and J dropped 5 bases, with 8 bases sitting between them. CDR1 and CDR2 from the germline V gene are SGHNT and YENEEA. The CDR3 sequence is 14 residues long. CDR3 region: CASSLVEGTGELFF. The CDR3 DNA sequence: TGTGCCAGCAGCTTAGTGGAGGGAACCGGGGAGCTGTTTTTT.